This T cell receptor (beta chain) was identified during a study of control samples from healthy donors and cancer patients. In its sample, this clone was seen once. Some clones are missing from TCRdb's copy, which holds only in-frame ones; the method was immunoSEQ multiplex PCR. The table records some 110,000 clones, about 88% of them present only once. The sequence was obtained from a woman between 70 and 85 years old in good health. The sequencing input was blood.

DNA for the CDR3: TGCGCCAGCAGCCCGGGGACAGGGAACGGCTACACCTTC. Its protein product is CASSPGTGNGYTF. This rearrangement joins TRBV5-1 to TRBJ1-2, with 9 positions matching TRBD1. Germline V CDR1 and CDR2: SGHRS, YFSETQ. The CDR3 runs to 13 residues. J lost 8 bases, V lost 4 bases, and 6 bases had no gene match.